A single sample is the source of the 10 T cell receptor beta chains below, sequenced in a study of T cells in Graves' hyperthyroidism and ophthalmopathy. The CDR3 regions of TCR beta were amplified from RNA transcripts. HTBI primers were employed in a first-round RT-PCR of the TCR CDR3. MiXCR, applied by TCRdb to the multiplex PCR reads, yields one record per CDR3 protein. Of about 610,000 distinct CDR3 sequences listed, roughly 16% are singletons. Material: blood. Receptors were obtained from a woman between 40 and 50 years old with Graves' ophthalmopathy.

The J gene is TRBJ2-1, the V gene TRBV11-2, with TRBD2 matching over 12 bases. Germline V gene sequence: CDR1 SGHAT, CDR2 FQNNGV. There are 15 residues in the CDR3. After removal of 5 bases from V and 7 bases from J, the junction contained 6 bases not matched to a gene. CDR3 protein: CASSTLAGGWNEQFF. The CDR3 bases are TGTGCCAGCAGCACCCTAGCGGGAGGGTGGAATGAGCAGTTCTTC.

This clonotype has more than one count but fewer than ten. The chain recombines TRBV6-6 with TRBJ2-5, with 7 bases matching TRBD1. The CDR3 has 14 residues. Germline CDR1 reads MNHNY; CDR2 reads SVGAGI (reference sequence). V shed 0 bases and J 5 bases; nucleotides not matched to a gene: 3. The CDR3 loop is CASSYSTGYETQYF. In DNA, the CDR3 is TGTGCCAGCAGTTACTCGACAGGGTATGAGACCCAGTACTTC.

The chain's CDR3 is CASSLLSANTGELFF. DNA for the CDR3: TGCGCCAGCAGCTTGCTTTCTGCGAACACCGGGGAGCTGTTTTTT. V is TRBV5-1 and J is TRBJ2-2; D not certain. This CDR3 is 15 amino acids long. The germline CDR1 and CDR2 sequences are SGHRS and YFSETQ. V lost 1 base and J 0 bases, leaving 7 bases between the germline ends. Looking up the rest from reference TRBV5-1 and TRBJ2-2 gives the full variable domain: KAGVTQTPRYLIKTRGQQVTLSCSPISGHRSVSWYQQTPGQGLQFLFEYFSETQRNKGNFPGRFSGRQFSNSRSEMNVSTLELGDSALYLCASSLLSANTGELFFGEGSRLTVL.

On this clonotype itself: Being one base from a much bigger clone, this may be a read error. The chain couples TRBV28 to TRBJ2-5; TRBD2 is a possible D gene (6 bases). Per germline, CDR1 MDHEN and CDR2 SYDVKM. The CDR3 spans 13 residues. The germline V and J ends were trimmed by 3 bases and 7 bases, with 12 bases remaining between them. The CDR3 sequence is CASSFSGGGTQYF. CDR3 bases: TGTGCCAGCAGTTTCTCCGGGGGAGGGACCCAGTACTTC. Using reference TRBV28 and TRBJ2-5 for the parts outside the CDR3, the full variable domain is DVKVTQSSRYLVKRTGEKVFLECVQDMDHENMFWYRQDPGLGLRLIYFSYDVKMKEKGDIPEGYSVSREKKERFSLILESASTNQTSMYLCASSFSGGGTQYFGPGTRLLVL.

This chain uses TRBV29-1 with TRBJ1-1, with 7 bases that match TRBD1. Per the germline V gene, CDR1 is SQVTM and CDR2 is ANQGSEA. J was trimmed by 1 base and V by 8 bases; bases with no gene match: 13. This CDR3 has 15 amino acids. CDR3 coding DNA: TGCAGCCCATCACTGGTGGGACAGAAGAACACTGAAGCTTTCTTT. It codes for CSPSLVGQKNTEAFF.

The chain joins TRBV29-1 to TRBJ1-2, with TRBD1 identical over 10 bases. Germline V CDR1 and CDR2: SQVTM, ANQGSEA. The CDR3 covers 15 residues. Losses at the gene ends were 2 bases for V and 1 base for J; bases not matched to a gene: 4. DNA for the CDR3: TGCAGCGTTGAATGGACAGGGGGAAGTAACTATGGCTACACCTTC. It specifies CSVEWTGGSNYGYTF. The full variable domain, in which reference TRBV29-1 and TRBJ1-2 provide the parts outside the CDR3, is SAVISQKPSRDICQRGTSLTIQCQVDSQVTMMFWYRQQPGQSLTLIATANQGSEATYESGFVIDKFPISRPNLTFSTLTVSNMSPEDSSIYLCSVEWTGGSNYGYTFGSGTRLTVV.

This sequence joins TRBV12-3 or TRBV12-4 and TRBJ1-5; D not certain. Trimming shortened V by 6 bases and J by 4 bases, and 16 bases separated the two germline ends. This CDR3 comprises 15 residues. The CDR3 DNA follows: TGTGCCAGCAGAAAATCGGCAGGTTCAAATCAGCCCCAGCATTTT. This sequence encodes CASRKSAGSNQPQHF.

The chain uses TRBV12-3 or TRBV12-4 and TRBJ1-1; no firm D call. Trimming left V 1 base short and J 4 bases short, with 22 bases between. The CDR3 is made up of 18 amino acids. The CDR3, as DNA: TGTGCCAGCAGTTTAGATAGCTGGACCAGATTGGGCAGCACTGAAGCTTTCTTT. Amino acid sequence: CASSLDSWTRLGSTEAFF.

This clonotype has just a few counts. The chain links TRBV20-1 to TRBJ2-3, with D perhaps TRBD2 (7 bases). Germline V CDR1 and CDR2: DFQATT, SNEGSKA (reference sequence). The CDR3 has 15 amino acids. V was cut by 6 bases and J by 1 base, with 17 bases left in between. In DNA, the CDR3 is TGCAGTGCCAGGAGGGGAGGGGGGGGCACAGATACGCAGTATTTT. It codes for CSARRGGGGTDTQYF.

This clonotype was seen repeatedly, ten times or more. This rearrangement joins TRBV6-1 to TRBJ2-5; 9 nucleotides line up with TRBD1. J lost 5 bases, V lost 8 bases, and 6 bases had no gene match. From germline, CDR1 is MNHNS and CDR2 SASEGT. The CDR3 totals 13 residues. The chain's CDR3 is CASRDRAVETQYF. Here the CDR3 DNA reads TGTGCCAGCCGGGACAGGGCGGTTGAGACCCAGTACTTC.